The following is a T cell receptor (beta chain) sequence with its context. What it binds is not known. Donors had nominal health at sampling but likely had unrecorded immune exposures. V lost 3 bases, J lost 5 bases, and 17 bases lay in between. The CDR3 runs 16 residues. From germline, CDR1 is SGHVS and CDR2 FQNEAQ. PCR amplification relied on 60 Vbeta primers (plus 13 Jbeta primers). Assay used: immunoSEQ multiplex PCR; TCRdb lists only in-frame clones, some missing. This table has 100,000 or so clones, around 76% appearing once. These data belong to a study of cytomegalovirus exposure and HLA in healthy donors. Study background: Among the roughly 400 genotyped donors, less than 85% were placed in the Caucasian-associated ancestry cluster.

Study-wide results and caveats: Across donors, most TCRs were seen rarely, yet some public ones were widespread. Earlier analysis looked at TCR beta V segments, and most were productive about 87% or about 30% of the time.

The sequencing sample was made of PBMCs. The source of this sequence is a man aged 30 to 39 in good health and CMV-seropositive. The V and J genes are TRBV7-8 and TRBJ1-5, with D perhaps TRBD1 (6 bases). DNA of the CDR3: TGTGCCAGCAGCTTTGGACAGTTACAGCTTCATCAGCCCCAGCATTTT. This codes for CASSFGQLQLHQPQHF. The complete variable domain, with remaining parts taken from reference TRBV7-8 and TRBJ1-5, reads GAGVSQSPRYKVAKRGQDVALRCDPISGHVSLFWYQQALGQGPEFLTYFQNEAQLDKSGLPSDRFFAERPEGSVSTLKIQRTQQEDSAVYLCASSFGQLQLHQPQHFGDGTRLSIL.